One and the same sample provided the 28 T cell receptor beta chains below, sequenced in a study of blood T cells in healthy people across ages. A J-beta primer mix and a sample-barcoded 5' primer were used in a second PCR of about 6 to 12 cycles. One entry per CDR3 protein, called by TCRdb with MiXCR from the 5' RACE reads. The repertoire holds about 1,400,000 distinct CDR3 sequences, with almost 60% as singletons. Sequencing was performed on blood. The receptors come from a man younger than 30 in good health.

A few counts support this clonotype. The chain carries TRBV4-3 and TRBJ1-5, with D possibly TRBD1 on 5 matching bases. CDR3 length: 15 amino acids. V shed 2 bases and J shed 7 bases, with 15 bases lying between them. Germline CDR1 is LGHNA and CDR2 is YSLEER. The CDR3 DNA is TGCGCCAGCAGCCAATCCTTGTGGGGCGAGCAGCCCCAGCATTTT. This sequence encodes CASSQSLWGEQPQHF.

This chain links TRBV11-2 with TRBJ2-1; TRBD2 is a possible D gene (7 bases). The ends were cut back, 0 bases at V and 2 bases at J, with 14 bases in the middle. The CDR3 extends over 17 amino acids. Germline CDR1 SGHAT, CDR2 FQNNGV. DNA for the CDR3: TGTGCCAGCAGCTTAGATCCCGGGGGGCCAACCTACAATGAGCAGTTCTTC. It specifies CASSLDPGGPTYNEQFF.

J is TRBJ1-5 and V is TRBV4-2, with a weak D call TRBD1 (5 bases). This CDR3 has 14 residues. Trimming pared 5 bases from V and 2 bases from J, leaving 10 bases between. The germline gives CDR1 LGHNA, CDR2 YNFKEQ. CDR3 sequence: CASSGEGGNQPQHF. The CDR3 bases are TGTGCCAGCAGCGGGGAAGGGGGCAATCAGCCCCAGCATTTT.

The chain links TRBV29-1 to TRBJ1-2; 8 nucleotides match TRBD1. Germline CDR1 reads SQVTM; CDR2 reads ANQGSEA. The V segment lost 5 bases and the J segment 7 bases; nucleotides outside the gene matches: 12. This CDR3 is built from 14 residues. The DNA of the CDR3 is TGCAGCGTTAGTTACCTCGGACAGGGCTCTGGCTACACCTTC. Amino acid sequence: CSVSYLGQGSGYTF.

V usage is TRBV7-9 and J usage is TRBJ2-7; a weak D match, TRBD1 (6 bases). Trimming took off 2 bases at V and 0 bases at J, with 17 bases between the two ends. The CDR3 runs to 17 residues. Germline V gives CDR1 SEHNR, CDR2 FQNEAQ (reference sequence). Written as DNA, the CDR3 is TGTGCCAGCAGCTTACCAAAGACAGGACGGGGCTCCTACGAGCAGTACTTC. It codes for CASSLPKTGRGSYEQYF. The full variable domain, its missing parts supplied by reference TRBV7-9 and TRBJ2-7, is DTGVSQNPRHKITKRGQNVTFRCDPISEHNRLYWYRQTLGQGPEFLTYFQNEAQLEKSRLLSDRFSAERPKGSFSTLEIQRTEQGDSAMYLCASSLPKTGRGSYEQYFGPGTRLTVT.

This chain links TRBV30 with TRBJ1-5; the D gene is possibly TRBD1 (5 bases). V was cut by 3 bases and J by 5 bases, with 14 bases left in between. The CDR3 consists of 14 residues. Germline-derived CDR1 and CDR2 are GTSNPN and SVGIG (reference sequence). The CDR3, as DNA: TGTGCCTGGAGCCCGGGGGTAGGCGATCAGCCCCAGCATTTT. This encodes CAWSPGVGDQPQHF.

The chain is built from TRBV20-1 and TRBJ2-1, with TRBD2 matching 11 bases. Germline CDR1 DFQATT, CDR2 SNEGSKA (reference sequence). The CDR3 has 19 amino acids. The trim removed 2 bases at V and 0 bases at J, leaving 12 bases unmatched. The CDR3 region has the DNA TGCAGTGCTAGAAACCCGGGACTAGCGGCACTGAGCTCCTACAATGAGCAGTTCTTC. It translates to CSARNPGLAALSSYNEQFF.

This clonotype was seen a few times. The chain has TRBV24-1 and TRBJ1-1; D gene uncertain. CDR1 is KGHDR and CDR2 is SFDVKD in the germline V gene. The CDR3 loop spans 14 amino acids. V was shortened by 4 bases and J by 1 base, with 9 bases between the two germline ends. The CDR3 reads CATSEGPPNTEAFF. CDR3 sequence (DNA): TGTGCCACCAGTGAAGGACCGCCGAACACTGAAGCTTTCTTT.

This clonotype appeared a few times. The chain is built from TRBV20-1 and TRBJ2-7, with D tentatively TRBD2 (6 bases). Germline-derived CDR1 and CDR2 are DFQATT and SNEGSKA (reference sequence). This CDR3 contains 15 residues. Trimming stripped 0 bases from V and 1 base from J, with 13 bases between. CDR3 nucleotide sequence: TGCAGTGCTAGAGAGGCCGGGGGATCGTCCTACGAGCAGTACTTC. Encoded protein: CSAREAGGSSYEQYF.

This chain joins TRBV28 and TRBJ2-5; D perhaps matches TRBD1 (6 bases). The V end was cut by 8 bases, the J end by 1 base, with 17 bases between. The CDR3 has 15 residues. The germline gives CDR1 MDHEN, CDR2 SYDVKM. CDR3 sequence reads: CASGYRTVTQETQYF. In DNA, the CDR3 is TGTGCCAGCGGTTATCGGACAGTAACCCAAGAGACCCAGTACTTC.

The chain combines TRBV4-1 with TRBJ2-1, with TRBD2 identical over 9 bases. J was trimmed by 4 bases and V by 2 bases; bases with no gene match: 9. The CDR3 contains 17 residues. CDR1 is MGHRA and CDR2 is YSYEKL in the germline V gene. As DNA, the CDR3 is TGCGCCAGCAGCCAATCCGGGACTAGCTCCCTATACAATGAGCAGTTCTTC. Protein: CASSQSGTSSLYNEQFF.

V is TRBV28 and J is TRBJ2-3, with TRBD2 identical over 7 bases. This CDR3 is 13 amino acids long. Germline V CDR1 and CDR2: MDHEN, SYDVKM. Unmatched junction bases numbered 6, after V lost 6 bases and J lost 6 bases. The CDR3 bases are TGTGCCAGCAGCGGGACTAATCCGGATACGCAGTATTTT. Its translation is CASSGTNPDTQYF.

Only one count was recorded for this clonotype. V gene TRBV30 combines with J gene TRBJ1-2; D uncertain. The CDR3 is 12 residues long. Germline-derived CDR1 and CDR2 are GTSNPN and SVGIG (reference sequence). Trimming stripped 0 bases from V and 8 bases from J, with 10 bases between. The CDR3 here is CAWSVPLEGYTF. In DNA, the CDR3 is TGTGCCTGGAGTGTACCCCTTGAGGGCTACACCTTC.

The chain recombines TRBV13 with TRBJ2-1; 9 positions match TRBD2. Trimming took 4 bases from V and 1 from J; bases not matched to a gene: 5. The CDR3 covers 16 residues. CDR1 and CDR2 from the germline V gene are PRHDT and FYEKMQ (reference sequence). In DNA form, the CDR3 reads TGTGCCAGCAGCTCCCGGAGCGGGGGGTCCTACAATGAGCAGTTCTTC. Residues: CASSSRSGGSYNEQFF. Looking up the rest from reference TRBV13 and TRBJ2-1 gives the full variable domain: AAGVIQSPRHLIKEKRETATLKCYPIPRHDTVYWYQQGPGQDPQFLISFYEKMQSDKGSIPDRFSAQQFSDYHSELNMSSLELGDSALYFCASSSRSGGSYNEQFFGPGTRLTVL.

The sample holds a few counts of this clonotype. The chain combines TRBV4-3 with TRBJ2-7, with D perhaps TRBD2 (5 bases). The CDR3 has 12 residues. Trimming removed 2 bases from V and 5 bases from J, with 7 bases in between. Germline CDR1 and CDR2: LGHNA and YSLEER. The CDR3 protein is CASSQPGDEQYF. CDR3 nucleotide sequence: TGCGCCAGCAGCCAACCCGGGGACGAGCAGTACTTC.

This clonotype was seen a few times. The rearrangement joins TRBV12-3 or TRBV12-4 to TRBJ1-1; no definite D call. The V end lost 7 bases, the J end lost 0 bases, and 15 bases lay between the germline ends. The CDR3 contains 15 residues. CDR3 DNA sequence: TGTGCCAGCATGTTCAAAAGGGCCCTGAACACTGAAGCTTTCTTT. Translated: CASMFKRALNTEAFF.

A note on this clonotype: One end of the junction does not line up with germline, which may come from a read error. This sequence joins TRBV13 and TRBJ2-1; the D call may be TRBD1 or TRBD2 (5 bases each). The CDR3 sequence is 16 residues long. Germline-derived CDR1 and CDR2 are PRHDT and FYEKMQ (reference sequence). The CDR3 DNA reads as TGTGCCAGTAGCTCAACTGGGGGAGTGGGTCACGATGAGCAGTTCTTC. Its protein is CASSSTGGVGHDEQFF.

In its sample, this clonotype was seen a few times. The chain uses TRBV5-1 and TRBJ1-2; no clear D. This CDR3 has 12 residues. Germline lookup yields CDR1 SGHRS and CDR2 YFSETQ. V lost 4 bases, J lost 7 bases, and 11 bases lay in between. As DNA, the CDR3 is TGCGCCAGCAGCCCCCTCCGGTTTGGCTACACCTTC. As protein: CASSPLRFGYTF.

The sample holds a few counts of this clonotype. The V and J genes are TRBV20-1 and TRBJ1-5; D ambiguous. V was clipped by 7 bases and J by 0 bases, with 7 bases between them. In germline, CDR1 is DFQATT, CDR2 SNEGSKA (reference sequence). The CDR3 runs to 12 residues. CDR3 loop: CSVRVSNQPQHF. The CDR3 DNA reads as TGCAGTGTAAGGGTTAGCAATCAGCCCCAGCATTTT.

This chain links TRBV10-3 with TRBJ2-5; 7 nucleotides align to TRBD2. V lost 5 bases and J lost 2; bases outside the gene matches: 5. The length of the CDR3 is 14 residues. Germline V gene data show CDR1 as ENHRY and CDR2 as SYGVKD. The CDR3 spells CAISRDYRQETQYF. CDR3 coding DNA: TGTGCCATCAGTAGGGACTACCGGCAAGAGACCCAGTACTTC.

This clonotype showed up just a few times. The genes are TRBV7-8 and TRBJ2-3, with TRBD2 matching over 9 bases. The germline V gene encodes CDR1 SGHVS and CDR2 FQNEAQ. The CDR3 is 16 residues long. Unmatched junction bases numbered 6, after V lost 5 bases and J lost 0 bases. In DNA form, the CDR3 reads TGTGCCAGCAGCAGGGGACTAGCCCCTAGCACAGATACGCAGTATTTT. Translating it yields CASSRGLAPSTDTQYF.

V is TRBV12-3 or TRBV12-4 and J is TRBJ2-3; TRBD2 matches 15 bases. The CDR3 totals 17 residues. The junction had 7 bases not matched to a gene; V was cut back by 5 bases and J by 4 bases. CDR3 DNA sequence: TGTGCCAGCAGTCCGCGGACTAGCGGGAGGGCGGCAGATACGCAGTATTTT. Protein product: CASSPRTSGRAADTQYF.

The CDR3 here is CASSLDPGYQETQYF. CDR3 in DNA: TGCGCCAGCAGCCTAGATCCGGGTTACCAAGAGACCCAGTACTTC. The V and J genes are TRBV4-3 and TRBJ2-5, with D uncertain. Germline V gene lookup returns CDR1 LGHNA and CDR2 YSLEER. Trimming shortened V by 4 bases and J by 0 bases, and 12 bases separated the two germline ends. This CDR3 has 15 residues.

The chain recombines TRBV25-1 with TRBJ2-7; 8 positions match TRBD2. The J call may be faulty, since TRBJ2-1 better matches the DNA end. Per the germline V gene, CDR1 is MGHDK and CDR2 is SYGVNS. The CDR3 spans 14 residues. CDR3 sequence (DNA): TGTGCCAGCTTCAGCGGGAGCGGAGGGAGCGAGCAGTTCTTC. Protein: CASFSGSGGSEQFF.

This rearrangement joins TRBV25-1 to TRBJ1-6, with D possibly TRBD1 on 5 matching bases. The CDR3 sequence is 13 residues long. In germline, CDR1 is MGHDK, CDR2 SYGVNS. The V and J ends lost 8 bases and 5 bases respectively, with 10 bases between them. The CDR3 is CASSGQNNSPLHF. In nucleotides, the CDR3 is TGTGCCAGCTCGGGGCAAAATAATTCACCCCTCCACTTT.

The genes are TRBV7-2 and TRBJ2-1; D is ambiguous. Deletions cut 6 bases from V and 8 bases from J, with 23 bases between. The germline V gene encodes CDR1 SGHTA and CDR2 FQGNSA. The CDR3 extends over 16 amino acids. For the CDR3, the DNA is TGTGCCAGCAGAATAGGACCCGATATGGCAGTCTATGAGCAGTTCTTC. This gives the protein CASRIGPDMAVYEQFF.

This clonotype has more than one count but fewer than ten. The chain couples TRBV7-9 to TRBJ2-7; a weak D match, TRBD1 (5 bases). Trimming stripped 5 bases from V and 0 bases from J, with 8 bases between. The CDR3 sequence is 13 residues long. Per germline, CDR1 SEHNR and CDR2 FQNEAQ (reference sequence). The CDR3 loop is CASSPRASYEQYF. The CDR3 coding sequence is TGTGCCAGCAGCCCCAGGGCCTCCTACGAGCAGTACTTC.

The chain is built from TRBV18 and TRBJ2-6; no clear D. This CDR3 is built from 18 residues. Trimming removed 2 bases at V and 0 bases at J, with 14 bases between. Germline values: CDR1 KGHSH, CDR2 LQKENI. DNA for the CDR3: TGTGCCAGCTCACCAAACGCCCCTTTAAACTCTGGGGCCAACGTCCTGACTTTC. It yields the protein CASSPNAPLNSGANVLTF. The variable domain in full, completed from reference TRBV18 and TRBJ2-6, reads NAGVMQNPRHLVRRRGQEARLRCSPMKGHSHVYWYRQLPEEGLKFMVYLQKENIIDESGMPKERFSAEFPKEGPSILRIQQVVRGDSAAYFCASSPNAPLNSGANVLTFGAGSRLTVL.